The rows below give T cell receptor beta chains drawn from one sample of a study of blood T cell repertoires in COVID-19. The repertoire was sequenced with immunoSEQ multiplex PCR; TCRdb's copy has only in-frame clones and lacks some. The table has roughly 230,000 clones, around nine tenths seen once. The sample comprised PBMCs or T cells enriched from blood (not recorded which). These receptors came from a woman aged 25 to 39 with acute COVID-19. Both conserved end residues are part of each CDR3. D genes are given only for firm matches. Rows may omit the clone size; those that give it use once, few, many or a size class.

abundance: .; d_gene: .; j_gene: TRBJ1-1; v_gene: TRBV21-1; len: 10; CDR3aa: CARRSTEAFF; CDR3nt: TGTGCCAGGCGATCCACTGAAGCTTTCTTT
abundance: .; d_gene: .; j_gene: TRBJ2-5; v_gene: TRBV3-1/TRBV3-2; len: 15; CDR3aa: CASSQDVGGEETQYF; CDR3nt: TGTGCCAGCAGCCAAGATGTGGGGGGTGAGGAGACCCAGTACTTC
abundance: .; d_gene: TRBD1; j_gene: TRBJ1-1; v_gene: TRBV6-5; len: 16; CDR3aa: CASSYGEFDRGRGAFF; CDR3nt: TGTGCCAGCAGTTACGGGGAATTTGACAGGGGGCGCGGAGCTTTCTTT
abundance: .; d_gene: .; j_gene: TRBJ1-1; v_gene: TRBV9; len: 15; CDR3aa: CASSVVTEMNTEAFF; CDR3nt: TGTGCCAGCAGCGTTGTGACAGAAATGAACACTGAAGCTTTCTTT
abundance: .; d_gene: .; j_gene: TRBJ1-5; v_gene: TRBV6-1; len: 13; CDR3aa: CASSSGPYQPQHF; CDR3nt: TGTGCCAGCAGTTCAGGGCCCTATCAGCCCCAGCATTTT
abundance: .; d_gene: .; j_gene: TRBJ2-6; v_gene: TRBV3-1/TRBV3-2; len: 16; CDR3aa: CASSPTRGSGANVLTF; CDR3nt: TGTGCCAGCAGCCCAACGAGGGGGTCTGGGGCCAACGTCCTGACTTTC
abundance: .; d_gene: TRBD2; j_gene: TRBJ2-3; v_gene: TRBV10-3; len: 14; CDR3aa: CATGLAGPADTQYF; CDR3nt: TGTGCCACGGGACTAGCGGGGCCCGCAGATACGCAGTATTTT
abundance: .; d_gene: TRBD2; j_gene: TRBJ2-1; v_gene: TRBV4-3; len: 19; CDR3aa: CASSQDLMAGGLIFDEQFF; CDR3nt: TGCGCCAGCAGCCAAGATTTGATGGCGGGGGGACTTATATTCGATGAGCAGTTCTTC
abundance: .; d_gene: .; j_gene: TRBJ1-6; v_gene: TRBV28; len: 15; CDR3aa: CASSNLRHGNSPLHF; CDR3nt: TGTGCCAGCAGTAATCTGAGGCACGGTAATTCACCCCTCCACTTT
abundance: .; d_gene: .; j_gene: TRBJ1-1; v_gene: TRBV28; len: 13; CDR3aa: CASSLLSTTEAFF; CDR3nt: TGTGCCAGCAGTTTACTGTCGACTACTGAAGCTTTCTTT
abundance: .; d_gene: TRBD1; j_gene: TRBJ2-5; v_gene: TRBV9; len: 14; CDR3aa: CASSVGGGPETQYF; CDR3nt: TGTGCCAGCAGCGTAGGAGGGGGCCCGGAGACCCAGTACTTC
abundance: .; d_gene: TRBD1; j_gene: TRBJ1-5; v_gene: TRBV4-1; len: 17; CDR3aa: CASSQDLWTGGYQPQHF; CDR3nt: TGCGCCAGCAGCCAAGACCTTTGGACAGGAGGCTATCAGCCCCAGCATTTT
abundance: .; d_gene: .; j_gene: TRBJ2-5; v_gene: TRBV30; len: 12; CDR3aa: CAWSTTRETQYF; CDR3nt: TGTGCCTGGAGTACCACCAGGGAGACCCAGTACTTC
abundance: .; d_gene: TRBD2; j_gene: TRBJ2-2; v_gene: TRBV7-3; len: 15; CDR3aa: CASSSGLANTGELFF; CDR3nt: TGTGCCAGCAGCTCCGGACTAGCGAACACCGGGGAGCTGTTTTTT
abundance: .; d_gene: TRBD1; j_gene: TRBJ2-7; v_gene: TRBV27; len: 14; CDR3aa: CASSWTGGSYEQYF; CDR3nt: TGTGCCAGCAGCTGGACAGGGGGGTCCTACGAGCAGTACTTC
abundance: once; d_gene: .; j_gene: TRBJ1-1; v_gene: TRBV7-9; len: 14; CDR3aa: CASSLADQGTEAFF; CDR3nt: TGTGCCAGCAGCTTAGCGGACCAGGGAACTGAAGCTTTCTTT
abundance: .; d_gene: .; j_gene: TRBJ1-4; v_gene: TRBV5-1; len: 15; CDR3aa: CASSLDGGIGEKLFF; CDR3nt: TGCGCCAGCAGCTTGGATGGGGGCATTGGCGAAAAACTGTTTTTT
abundance: .; d_gene: TRBD2; j_gene: TRBJ2-3; v_gene: TRBV5-1; len: 15; CDR3aa: CASSTGTSSPDTQYF; CDR3nt: TGCGCCAGCAGCACCGGGACTAGCTCCCCAGATACGCAGTATTTT
abundance: .; d_gene: TRBD2; j_gene: TRBJ2-5; v_gene: TRBV7-2; len: 15; CDR3aa: CASSPSSGGMETQYF; CDR3nt: TGTGCCAGCAGCCCTTCTAGCGGGGGGATGGAGACCCAGTACTTC
abundance: .; d_gene: .; j_gene: TRBJ1-2; v_gene: TRBV20-1; len: 13; CDR3aa: CSASSPNINGYTF; CDR3nt: TGCAGTGCTAGTTCTCCGAACATTAATGGCTACACCTTC
abundance: .; d_gene: TRBD2; j_gene: TRBJ2-1; v_gene: TRBV9; len: 18; CDR3aa: CASSVENRSGGFYNEQFF; CDR3nt: TGTGCCAGCAGCGTAGAAAACCGTTCGGGGGGATTTTACAATGAGCAGTTCTTC
abundance: once; d_gene: TRBD2; j_gene: TRBJ2-7; v_gene: TRBV6-2/TRBV6-3; len: 14; CDR3aa: CASSYRASGVEQYF; CDR3nt: TGTGCCAGCAGTTATAGAGCTAGCGGGGTCGAGCAGTACTTC
abundance: once; d_gene: .; j_gene: TRBJ2-3; v_gene: TRBV19; len: 14; CDR3aa: CASSRSQHTDTQYF; CDR3nt: TGTGCCAGTAGTAGGTCGCAACACACAGATACGCAGTATTTT
abundance: once; d_gene: TRBD1; j_gene: TRBJ2-7; v_gene: TRBV2; len: 14; CDR3aa: CASSYRGQVFRQYF; CDR3nt: TGTGCCAGCAGTTACCGTGGACAGGTATTTAGGCAGTACTTC
abundance: .; d_gene: .; j_gene: TRBJ1-2; v_gene: TRBV2; len: 13; CDR3aa: CASSYTENYGYTF; CDR3nt: TGTGCCAGCAGTTATACAGAAAACTATGGCTACACCTTC
abundance: .; d_gene: .; j_gene: TRBJ2-6; v_gene: TRBV13; len: 13; CDR3aa: CASKNNGANVLTF; CDR3nt: TGTGCAAGCAAGAACAACGGGGCCAACGTCCTGACTTTC
abundance: .; d_gene: .; j_gene: TRBJ1-5; v_gene: TRBV4-3; len: 13; CDR3aa: CASSQAQDSPQHF; CDR3nt: TGCGCCAGCAGCCAGGCACAGGATTCGCCCCAGCATTTT
abundance: .; d_gene: .; j_gene: TRBJ1-1; v_gene: TRBV7-8; len: 13; CDR3aa: CASSLGRNPEAFF; CDR3nt: TGTGCCAGCAGCTTAGGGAGGAATCCTGAAGCTTTCTTT
abundance: .; d_gene: .; j_gene: TRBJ1-1; v_gene: TRBV29-1; len: 13; CDR3aa: CSVSQGGNTEAFF; CDR3nt: TGCAGCGTGAGTCAGGGAGGAAACACTGAAGCTTTCTTT
abundance: .; d_gene: TRBD2; j_gene: TRBJ2-1; v_gene: TRBV18; len: 15; CDR3aa: CASSPLAGYDNEQFF; CDR3nt: TGTGCCAGCTCACCATTAGCGGGGTACGACAATGAGCAGTTCTTC
abundance: .; d_gene: .; j_gene: TRBJ1-1; v_gene: TRBV5-1; len: 15; CDR3aa: CASSLVARENTEAFF; CDR3nt: TGCGCCAGCAGCTTGGTGGCCAGGGAGAACACTGAAGCTTTCTTT
abundance: .; d_gene: TRBD1; j_gene: TRBJ2-1; v_gene: TRBV9; len: 15; CDR3aa: CASSVVGTGNNEQFF; CDR3nt: TGTGCCAGCAGCGTAGTTGGGACAGGAAACAATGAGCAGTTCTTC
abundance: few; d_gene: .; j_gene: TRBJ2-3; v_gene: TRBV6-5; len: 15; CDR3aa: CASRWFTGGTDTQYF; CDR3nt: TGTGCCAGCAGGTGGTTTACGGGGGGCACAGATACGCAGTATTTT
abundance: .; d_gene: TRBD1; j_gene: TRBJ1-2; v_gene: TRBV5-1; len: 17; CDR3aa: CASSKLTGDRNSYGYTF; CDR3nt: TGCGCCAGCAGCAAGTTAACCGGGGACAGAAACTCCTATGGCTACACCTTC
abundance: .; d_gene: .; j_gene: TRBJ1-2; v_gene: TRBV4-1; len: 17; CDR3aa: CASSQDYIFGQGNGYTF; CDR3nt: TGCGCCAGCAGCCAAGATTATATTTTCGGGCAGGGGAACGGCTACACCTTC
abundance: once; d_gene: .; j_gene: TRBJ2-7; v_gene: TRBV5-1; len: 13; CDR3aa: CASSLGGNYEQYF; CDR3nt: TGCGCCAGCAGCTTGGGAGGGAACTACGAGCAGTACTTC
abundance: .; d_gene: .; j_gene: TRBJ2-3; v_gene: TRBV29-1; len: 13; CDR3aa: CSVQGTGPDTQYF; CDR3nt: TGCAGCGTACAGGGTACTGGGCCAGATACGCAGTATTTT
abundance: .; d_gene: .; j_gene: TRBJ1-3; v_gene: TRBV5-6; len: 19; CDR3aa: CASSLLGQGLKPSGNTIYF; CDR3nt: TGTGCCAGCAGCTTGTTGGGCCAGGGACTCAAACCTTCTGGAAACACCATATATTTT
abundance: .; d_gene: TRBD1; j_gene: TRBJ1-2; v_gene: TRBV7-9; len: 17; CDR3aa: CASSFGTGIGTNYGYTF; CDR3nt: TGTGCCAGCAGCTTCGGGACAGGGATTGGGACCAACTATGGCTACACCTTC
abundance: .; d_gene: TRBD2; j_gene: TRBJ2-1; v_gene: TRBV27; len: 13; CDR3aa: CASSLVAGLEQFF; CDR3nt: TGTGCCAGCAGCCTAGTAGCGGGTCTCGAGCAGTTCTTC